The rows below give T cell receptor beta chains drawn from one sample of a study of blood T cell repertoires in COVID-19. Only in-frame clones appear in the TCRdb table, and some are missing; sequencing was by immunoSEQ multiplex PCR. This sample has around 280,000 clones; roughly nine tenths occur once, and the top ten carry 1.5% to 2%. The sample taken for sequencing was PBMCs or T cells enriched from blood (not recorded which). Receptor source: a woman in her 40s who had recovered from COVID-19. Each CDR3 is given with its conserved first and last residue. The order of the fields is V gene, clone size, J gene, D gene, CDR3 DNA, CDR3 protein. A D gene is named only where the DNA matches it firmly. Size tells how often a clone was seen (once, few, many) or the class of an expanded clone, and some rows leave it out.

>TRBV3-1/TRBV3-2|NA|TRBJ2-1|TRBD2
TGTGCCAGCAGCCAAGATGGCGGGGGGGCCTATGAGCAGTTCTTC
CASSQDGGGAYEQFF
>TRBV5-6|NA|TRBJ1-1|NA
TGTGCCAGCAGCACTCTGGGTGGCAGGGGACGGACTGAAGCTTTCTTT
CASSTLGGRGRTEAFF
>TRBV5-4|NA|TRBJ2-1|TRBD2
TGTGCCAGCAGCTTGGGACTAGCGGGAGGGCAGGGCAATGAGCAGTTCTTC
CASSLGLAGGQGNEQFF
>TRBV5-1|NA|TRBJ1-3|TRBD1
TGCGCCAGCCGACAGGGGCACTCTGGAAACACCATATATTTT
CASRQGHSGNTIYF
>TRBV29-1|NA|TRBJ2-3|TRBD2
TGCAGCTCATTCCTAGCGGGAGGGCCTACAGATACGCAGTATTTT
CSSFLAGGPTDTQYF
>TRBV7-9|NA|TRBJ2-1|TRBD2
TGTGCCAGCAGCTTAAGTCTAGCGGGCTCCTACAATGAGCAGTTCTTC
CASSLSLAGSYNEQFF
>TRBV2|once|TRBJ2-7|TRBD1
TGTGCCAGCAGGGACAGGGCCGGAGATCAGGAGCAGTACTTC
CASRDRAGDQEQYF
>TRBV15|NA|TRBJ1-1|NA
TGTGCCACCAGCAGAGATCAACAGGAAGCTTTCTTT
CATSRDQQEAFF
>TRBV5-4|NA|TRBJ1-2|TRBD1
TGTGCCAGCAGCTTGGTCAGGACAGGGGAAAACTATGGCTACACCTTC
CASSLVRTGENYGYTF
>TRBV20-1|NA|TRBJ2-7|NA
TGCAGTGCTAGTAGCAGGGGCCGGACCTACGAGCAGTACTTC
CSASSRGRTYEQYF
>TRBV15|NA|TRBJ2-7|TRBD1
TGTGCCACCAGCAGAGGGACAGGGGCCTACGAGCAGTACTTC
CATSRGTGAYEQYF
>TRBV5-1|NA|TRBJ2-3|TRBD2
TGCGCCAGCCGGGGAGGGGTCTCCACAGATACGCAGTATTTT
CASRGGVSTDTQYF
>TRBV12-3/TRBV12-4|NA|TRBJ2-3|NA
TGTGCCAGCACTCCCCTAAGCACAGATACGCAGTATTTT
CASTPLSTDTQYF
>TRBV7-3|few|TRBJ1-2|TRBD1
TGTGCCAGCAGCTGGGGACAGGGCTATGGCTACACCTTC
CASSWGQGYGYTF
>TRBV6-5|NA|TRBJ2-3|TRBD1
TGTGCCAGCAGTTACCCCGGGACAGGAACGCAGTATTTT
CASSYPGTGTQYF
>TRBV6-5|NA|TRBJ1-2|TRBD1
TGTGCCAGCAATCAGGGACAGGTTAACTATGGCTACACCTTC
CASNQGQVNYGYTF
>TRBV2|NA|TRBJ1-3|NA
TGTGCCAGCAGGCAGGGGCCCCAGGTTGGAAACACCATATATTTT
CASRQGPQVGNTIYF
>TRBV6-5|NA|TRBJ1-1|NA
TGTGCCAGCAGTTCTCTCAGGGGGAACACTGAAGCTTTCTTT
CASSSLRGNTEAFF
>TRBV6-1|NA|TRBJ2-7|NA
TGTGCCAGCAGTGAAATGTACAGGGCAGGCGAGCAGTACTTC
CASSEMYRAGEQYF
>TRBV5-1|NA|TRBJ2-1|TRBD2
TGCGCCAGCAGCTTGGGCGGGACTAGCGGGGGGGCGTCGAATGAGCAGTTCTTC
CASSLGGTSGGASNEQFF
>TRBV7-2|NA|TRBJ1-2|NA
TGTGCCAGCAGCGCCCAGACAGGACATTCTAACTATGGCTACACCTTC
CASSAQTGHSNYGYTF
>TRBV3-1/TRBV3-2|NA|TRBJ1-1|NA
TGTGCCAGCAGCACACCTCGGGGTAGGGCCACCGGGAACACTGAAGCTTTCTTT
CASSTPRGRATGNTEAFF
>TRBV18|NA|TRBJ1-2|TRBD1
TGTGCCAGCTCACCATTTGGACAGGGTACGCATGGCTACACCTTC
CASSPFGQGTHGYTF
>TRBV5-6|once|TRBJ1-3|NA
TGTGCCAGCGCCTTTTTCCGCGATCGGACACTGGGAAACACCATATATTTT
CASAFFRDRTLGNTIYF
>TRBV5-1|few|TRBJ1-1|TRBD1
TGCGCCAGCAGCTCGAAGGACAGGAGCACTGAAGCTTTCTTT
CASSSKDRSTEAFF
>TRBV9|NA|TRBJ2-7|NA
TGTGCCAGCAGCGTAGCCCCAGGCACGTCCTACGAGCAGTACTTC
CASSVAPGTSYEQYF
>TRBV5-1|NA|TRBJ2-5|NA
TGCGCCAGCAGCTTGGCCCGGGTAGATACGGAGACCCAGTACTTC
CASSLARVDTETQYF
>TRBV6-2/TRBV6-3|NA|TRBJ1-5|NA
TGTGCCAGCAGTTATATTAATCAGCCCCAGCATTTT
CASSYINQPQHF
>TRBV25-1|NA|TRBJ1-4|NA
TGTGCCAGCAGCCCCAGTCCAACTAATGAAAAACTGTTTTTT
CASSPSPTNEKLFF
>TRBV20-1|NA|TRBJ2-7|TRBD2
TGCAGTGCTAGTAGCGGGGGGGGCTCCTACGAGCAGTACTTC
CSASSGGGSYEQYF
>TRBV21-1|NA|TRBJ1-6|NA
TGTGCCAGCAGAAGGGGAGGGAGCTCCTATAATTCACCCCTCCACTTT
CASRRGGSSYNSPLHF